These 10 T cell receptor beta chains originate from one sample sequenced in a study of cytomegalovirus exposure and HLA in healthy donors. PCR involved 60 Vbeta and 13 Jbeta primers. The repertoire was sequenced with immunoSEQ multiplex PCR; TCRdb's copy has only in-frame clones and lacks some. The sample carries some 180,000 clones, more than 75% recorded once. The sequencing sample was made of PBMCs. These receptors all come from a woman under 40 in good health and CMV-seropositive.

The chain uses TRBV5-1 and TRBJ2-1; no clear D. V lost 0 bases to trimming and J lost 4 bases, with 2 bases between them. The CDR3 length is 12 residues. Germline-derived CDR1 and CDR2 are SGHRS and YFSETQ. CDR3 loop: CASSLVYNEQFF. DNA for the CDR3: TGCGCCAGCAGCTTGGTATACAATGAGCAGTTCTTC. Together with reference TRBV5-1 and TRBJ2-1, the CDR3 gives the full variable domain: KAGVTQTPRYLIKTRGQQVTLSCSPISGHRSVSWYQQTPGQGLQFLFEYFSETQRNKGNFPGRFSGRQFSNSRSEMNVSTLELGDSALYLCASSLVYNEQFFGPGTRLTVL.

Worth noting for this clone: One end of the junction does not line up with germline, which may come from a read error. V and J are TRBV11-3 and TRBJ1-1; D may be TRBD1 (6 bases). In germline, CDR1 is SGHNT, CDR2 YENEEA. The CDR3 spans 16 residues. This CDR3 is CASSSYSTGMSTEALF. For the CDR3, the DNA is TGTGCCAGCAGCTCCTATAGTACAGGGATGTCCACTGAAGCTCTCTTT.

The chain employs TRBV5-4 and TRBJ2-7; 9 nucleotides line up with TRBD1. Trimming took 4 bases from V and 3 from J; bases not matched to a gene: 11. The germline gives CDR1 SGHNT, CDR2 YYREEE (reference sequence). The CDR3 runs to 16 residues. The DNA for the CDR3 is TGTGCCAGCAGCCCGATCCCCCGGACAGGGGTCTACGAGCAGTACTTC. Its translation: CASSPIPRTGVYEQYF.

This sequence joins TRBV5-3 and TRBJ2-1, with 7 positions matching TRBD1. TRBV5-3 is labeled an ORF, and its function is uncertain. V gave up 2 bases and J gave up 0 bases; unmatched junction bases: 5. The CDR3 is 16 amino acids. CDR3 in DNA: TGTGCCAGAAGCTTCCTACAGGGGAGCTCCTACAATGAGCAGTTCTTC. Translation: CARSFLQGSSYNEQFF.

The chain is built from TRBV5-1 and TRBJ2-2; 8 bases are a match to TRBD2. The J segment lost 7 bases and the V segment lost 3 bases, leaving 8 bases of the junction unmatched. The germline CDR1 and CDR2 sequences are SGHRS and YFSETQ. CDR3 length: 15 amino acids. CDR3 in amino acids: CASSSGGVSYGELFF. CDR3 DNA: TGCGCCAGCAGCTCCGGGGGGGTGAGCTACGGGGAGCTGTTTTTT. The full variable domain, its missing parts supplied by reference TRBV5-1 and TRBJ2-2, is KAGVTQTPRYLIKTRGQQVTLSCSPISGHRSVSWYQQTPGQGLQFLFEYFSETQRNKGNFPGRFSGRQFSNSRSEMNVSTLELGDSALYLCASSSGGVSYGELFFGEGSRLTVL.

This chain joins TRBV2 and TRBJ1-6; 10 positions match TRBD1. Germline CDR1 reads SNHLY; CDR2 reads FYNNEI. Trimming removed 8 bases from V and 9 bases from J; junction bases left unmatched: 4. The CDR3 consists of 13 residues. The CDR3 loop is CASQGQGSSPLHF. The CDR3 nucleotides are TGTGCCAGCCAGGGACAGGGGAGTTCACCCCTCCACTTT.

The chain combines TRBV5-8 with TRBJ2-3; D is possibly TRBD2 (6 bases). Looked up from germline, CDR1 is SGHTS and CDR2 is YDEGEE. This CDR3 spans 13 amino acids. CDR3 loop: CAVRQSGGDTQYF. CDR3 sequence (DNA): TGTGCAGTCAGACAGAGCGGAGGGGATACGCAGTATTTT. Using reference TRBV5-8 and TRBJ2-3 for the parts outside the CDR3, the full variable domain is EAGVTQSPTHLIKTRGQQATLRCSPISGHTSVYWYQQALGLGLQFLLWYDEGEERNRGNFPPRFSGRQFPNYSSELNVNALELEDSALYLCAVRQSGGDTQYFGPGTRLTVL.

The CDR3 DNA follows: TGTGCCAGCAGCGTACGTCCCGGGACAGGGAAGCAGTACTTC. The encoded protein is CASSVRPGTGKQYF. This chain links TRBV9 with TRBJ2-7, with TRBD1 identical over 9 bases. The CDR3 length is 14 residues. Looked up from germline, CDR1 is SGDLS and CDR2 is YYNGEE. V lost 1 base and J lost 8; bases outside the gene matches: 7.

J is TRBJ2-3 and V is TRBV6-5; 7 nucleotides line up with TRBD1. This CDR3 has 15 residues. V was clipped by 0 bases and J by 3 bases; unmatched bases: 3. Germline lookup yields CDR1 MNHEY and CDR2 SVGAGI. The CDR3 is CASSYSVTGTDTQYF. DNA for the CDR3: TGTGCCAGCAGTTACTCGGTGACAGGGACAGATACGCAGTATTTT.

The CDR3 nucleotides read TGCGCCAGCAGCCCGGGTCCGGAGACTGAGCAGTTCTTC. Amino acids: CASSPGPETEQFF. This chain connects TRBV5-1 to TRBJ2-1; unclear D gene. The CDR3 runs 13 residues. CDR1 and CDR2 (germline): SGHRS, YFSETQ. V lost 4 bases and J 9 bases, leaving 14 bases between the germline ends.